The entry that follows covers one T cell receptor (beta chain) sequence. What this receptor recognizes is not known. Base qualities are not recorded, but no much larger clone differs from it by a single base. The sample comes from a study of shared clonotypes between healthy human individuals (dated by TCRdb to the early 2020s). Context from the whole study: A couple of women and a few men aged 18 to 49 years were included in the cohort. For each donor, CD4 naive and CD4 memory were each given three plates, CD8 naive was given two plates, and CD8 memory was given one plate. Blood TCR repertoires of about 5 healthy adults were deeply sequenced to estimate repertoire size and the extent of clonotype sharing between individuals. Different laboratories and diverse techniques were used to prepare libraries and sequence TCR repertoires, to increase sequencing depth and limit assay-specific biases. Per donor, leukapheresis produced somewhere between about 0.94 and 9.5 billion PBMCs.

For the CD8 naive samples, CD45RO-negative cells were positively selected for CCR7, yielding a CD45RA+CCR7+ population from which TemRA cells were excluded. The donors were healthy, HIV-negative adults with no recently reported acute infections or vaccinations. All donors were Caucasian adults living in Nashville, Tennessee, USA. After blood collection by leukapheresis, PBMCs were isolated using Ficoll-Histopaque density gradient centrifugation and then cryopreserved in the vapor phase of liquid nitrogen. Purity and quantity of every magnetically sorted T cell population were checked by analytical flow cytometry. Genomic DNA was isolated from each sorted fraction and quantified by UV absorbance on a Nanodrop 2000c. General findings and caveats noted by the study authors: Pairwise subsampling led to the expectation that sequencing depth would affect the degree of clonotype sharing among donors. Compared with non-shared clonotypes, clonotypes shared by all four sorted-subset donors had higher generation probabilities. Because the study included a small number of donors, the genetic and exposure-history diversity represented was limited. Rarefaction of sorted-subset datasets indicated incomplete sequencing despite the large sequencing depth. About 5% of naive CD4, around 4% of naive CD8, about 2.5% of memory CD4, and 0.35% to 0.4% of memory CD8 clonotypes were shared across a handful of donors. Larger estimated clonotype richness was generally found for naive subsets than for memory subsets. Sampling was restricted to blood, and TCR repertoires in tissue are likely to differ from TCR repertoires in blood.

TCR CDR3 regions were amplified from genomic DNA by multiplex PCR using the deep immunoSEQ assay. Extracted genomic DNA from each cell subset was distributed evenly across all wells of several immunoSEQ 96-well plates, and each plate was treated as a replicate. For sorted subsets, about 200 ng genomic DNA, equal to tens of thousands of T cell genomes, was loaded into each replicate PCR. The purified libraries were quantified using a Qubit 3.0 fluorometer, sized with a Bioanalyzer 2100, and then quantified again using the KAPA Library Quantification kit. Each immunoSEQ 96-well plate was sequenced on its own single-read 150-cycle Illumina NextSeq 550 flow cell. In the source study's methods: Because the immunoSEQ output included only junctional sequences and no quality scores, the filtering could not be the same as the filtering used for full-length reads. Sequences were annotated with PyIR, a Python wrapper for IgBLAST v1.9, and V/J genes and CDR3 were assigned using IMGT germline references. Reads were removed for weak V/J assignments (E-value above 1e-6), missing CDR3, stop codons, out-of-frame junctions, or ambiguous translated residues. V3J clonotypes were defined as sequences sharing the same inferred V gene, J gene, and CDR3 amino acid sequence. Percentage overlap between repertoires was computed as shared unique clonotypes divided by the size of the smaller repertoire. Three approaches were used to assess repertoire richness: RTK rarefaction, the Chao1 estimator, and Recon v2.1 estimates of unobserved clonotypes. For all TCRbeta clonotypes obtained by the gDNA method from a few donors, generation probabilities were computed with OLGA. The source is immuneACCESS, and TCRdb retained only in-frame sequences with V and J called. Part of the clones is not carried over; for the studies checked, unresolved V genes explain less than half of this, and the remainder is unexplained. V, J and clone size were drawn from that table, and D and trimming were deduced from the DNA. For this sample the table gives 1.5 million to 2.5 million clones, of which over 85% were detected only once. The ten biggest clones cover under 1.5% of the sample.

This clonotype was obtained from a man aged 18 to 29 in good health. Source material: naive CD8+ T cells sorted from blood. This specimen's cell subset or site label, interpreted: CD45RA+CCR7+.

The CDR3 region: CASSERAISGTKYQETQYF. The bases are TGTGCCAGCAGTGAGCGAGCCATAAGCGGGACAAAATACCAAGAGACCCAGTACTTC. The chain is assembled from TRBV6-1 and TRBJ2-5; TRBD2 is possibly the D segment (7 matching bases). The trim is 3 bases for V and 0 bases for J, with a gap of 23 bases between the germline ends. Including the terminal cysteine and phenylalanine, the CDR3 comprises 19 residues. Only the CDR3 DNA is retained, 57 bases long and in frame from the first base. Per the germline V gene, MNHNS is the CDR1 and SASEGT is the CDR2.